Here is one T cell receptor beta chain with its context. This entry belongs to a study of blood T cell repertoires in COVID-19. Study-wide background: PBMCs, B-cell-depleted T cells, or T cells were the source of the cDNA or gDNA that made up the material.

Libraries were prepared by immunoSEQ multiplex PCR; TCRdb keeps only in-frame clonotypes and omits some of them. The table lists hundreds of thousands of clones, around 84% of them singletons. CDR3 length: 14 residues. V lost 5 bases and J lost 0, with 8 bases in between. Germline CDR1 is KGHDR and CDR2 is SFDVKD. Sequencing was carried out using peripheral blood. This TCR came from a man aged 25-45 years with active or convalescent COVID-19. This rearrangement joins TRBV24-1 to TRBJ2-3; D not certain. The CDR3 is CATSGGSSTDTQYF. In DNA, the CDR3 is TGTGCCACCAGTGGCGGTTCTAGCACAGATACGCAGTATTTT.